This T cell receptor beta chain was obtained from a study of blood T cell repertoires in COVID-19. On the study more broadly: COVID-19 samples from acute and convalescent phases originated in the United States, Italy and Spain. In each case, the material was cDNA or gDNA derived from T cells, B-cell-depleted T cells, or PBMCs.

Original analysis: Reference gene primer amplification in the assay estimated nucleated cell counts. The repertoire was sequenced with immunoSEQ multiplex PCR; TCRdb's copy has only in-frame clones and lacks some. The V and J calls and the clone size are those of that table, but D and trimming were determined from the DNA. The sample includes over 150,000 clones, 70% to 85% of them seen just once. CDR1 LNHDA and CDR2 SQIVND come from the germline V gene (reference sequence). The CDR3 has 14 residues. V trimming: 3 bases; J trimming: 10 bases; junction bases outside the gene matches: 4. The material sequenced was peripheral blood. The clonotype was recovered from a human donor in a cohort sampled during active COVID-19. The gene calls are TRBV19 and TRBJ1-6, with 9 bases identical to TRBD1. The CDR3: CASSMVDRGSPLHF. The CDR3 coding sequence is TGTGCCAGTAGTATGGTGGACAGGGGATCACCCCTCCACTTT. Filled out from reference TRBV19 and TRBJ1-6, the complete variable domain reads DGGITQSPKYLFRKEGQNVTLSCEQNLNHDAMYWYRQDPGQGLRLIYYSQIVNDFQKGDIAEGYSVSREKKESFPLTVTSAQKNPTAFYLCASSMVDRGSPLHFGNGTRLTVT.